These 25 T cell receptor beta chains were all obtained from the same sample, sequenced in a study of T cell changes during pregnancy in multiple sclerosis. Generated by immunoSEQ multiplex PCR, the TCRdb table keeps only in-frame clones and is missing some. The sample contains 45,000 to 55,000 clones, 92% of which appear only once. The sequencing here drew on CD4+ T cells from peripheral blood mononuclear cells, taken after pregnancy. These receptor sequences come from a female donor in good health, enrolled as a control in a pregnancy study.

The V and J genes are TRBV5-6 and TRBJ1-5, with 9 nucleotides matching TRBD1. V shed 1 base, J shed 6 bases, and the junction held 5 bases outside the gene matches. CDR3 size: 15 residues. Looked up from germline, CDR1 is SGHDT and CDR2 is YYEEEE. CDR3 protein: CASSLWDRESQPQHF. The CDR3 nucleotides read TGTGCCAGCAGCTTGTGGGACAGGGAAAGTCAGCCCCAGCATTTT.

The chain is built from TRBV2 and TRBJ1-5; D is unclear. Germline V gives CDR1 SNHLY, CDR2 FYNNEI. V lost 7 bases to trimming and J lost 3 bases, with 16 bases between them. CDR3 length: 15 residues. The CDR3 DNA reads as TGTGCCAGCAACGGGGAATTCAATTACAATCAGCCCCAGCATTTT. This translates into CASNGEFNYNQPQHF.

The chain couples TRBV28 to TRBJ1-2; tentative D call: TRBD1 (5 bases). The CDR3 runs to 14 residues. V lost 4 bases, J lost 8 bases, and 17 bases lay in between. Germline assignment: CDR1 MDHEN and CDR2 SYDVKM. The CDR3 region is CASSSHRHGGGYTF. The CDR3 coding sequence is TGTGCCAGCAGTTCTCACCGTCACGGGGGGGGCTACACCTTC.

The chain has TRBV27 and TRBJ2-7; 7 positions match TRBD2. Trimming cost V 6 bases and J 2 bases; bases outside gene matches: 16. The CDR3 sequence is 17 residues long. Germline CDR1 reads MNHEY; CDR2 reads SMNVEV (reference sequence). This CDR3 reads CASSRANWGGSPYEQYF. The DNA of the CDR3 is TGTGCCAGCAGCCGGGCTAATTGGGGGGGGTCCCCCTACGAGCAGTACTTC.

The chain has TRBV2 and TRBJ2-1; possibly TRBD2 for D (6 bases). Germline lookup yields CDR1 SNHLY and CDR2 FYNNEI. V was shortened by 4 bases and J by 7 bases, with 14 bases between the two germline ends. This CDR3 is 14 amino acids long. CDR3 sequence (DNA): TGTGCCAGCAGTGCCACACTAGCTGGGAATGAGCAGTTCTTC. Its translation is CASSATLAGNEQFF.

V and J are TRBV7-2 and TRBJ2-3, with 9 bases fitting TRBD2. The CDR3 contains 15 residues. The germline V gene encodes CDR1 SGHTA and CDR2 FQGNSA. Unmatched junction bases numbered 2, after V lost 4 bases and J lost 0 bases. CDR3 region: CASSSLAGSTDTQYF. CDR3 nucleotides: TGTGCCAGCAGCTCCCTAGCGGGGAGCACAGATACGCAGTATTTT.

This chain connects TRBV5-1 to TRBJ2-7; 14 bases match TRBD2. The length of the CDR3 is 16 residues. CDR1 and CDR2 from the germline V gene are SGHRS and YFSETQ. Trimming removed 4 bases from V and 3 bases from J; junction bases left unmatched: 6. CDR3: CASSLDGLAGGYEQYF. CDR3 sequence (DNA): TGCGCCAGCAGCCTAGACGGACTAGCGGGGGGCTACGAGCAGTACTTC.

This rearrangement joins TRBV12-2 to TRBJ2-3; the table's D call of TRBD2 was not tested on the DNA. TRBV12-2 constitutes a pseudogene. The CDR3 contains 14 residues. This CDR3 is CASRPDCQRDTQYF. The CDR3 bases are TGTGCAAGTCGCCCGGACTGTCAGAGAGATACGCAGTATTTT.

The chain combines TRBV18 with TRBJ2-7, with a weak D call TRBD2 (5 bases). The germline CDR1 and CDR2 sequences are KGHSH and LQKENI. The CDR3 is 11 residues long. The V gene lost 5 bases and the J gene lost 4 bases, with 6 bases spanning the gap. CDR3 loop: CASSGRYEQYF. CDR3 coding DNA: TGTGCCAGCTCAGGGAGATACGAGCAGTACTTC.

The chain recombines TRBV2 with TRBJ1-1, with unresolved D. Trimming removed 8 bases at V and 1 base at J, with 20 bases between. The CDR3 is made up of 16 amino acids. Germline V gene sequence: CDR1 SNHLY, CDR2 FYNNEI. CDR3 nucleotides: TGTGCCAGCCGGTGGTTGGGCCCCGGAACGAACACTGAAGCTTTCTTT. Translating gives CASRWLGPGTNTEAFF. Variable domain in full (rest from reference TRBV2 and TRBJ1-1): EPEVTQTPSHQVTQMGQEVILRCVPISNHLYFYWYRQILGQKVEFLVSFYNNEISEKSEIFDDQFSVERPDGSNFTLKIRSTKLEDSAMYFCASRWLGPGTNTEAFFGQGTRLTVV.

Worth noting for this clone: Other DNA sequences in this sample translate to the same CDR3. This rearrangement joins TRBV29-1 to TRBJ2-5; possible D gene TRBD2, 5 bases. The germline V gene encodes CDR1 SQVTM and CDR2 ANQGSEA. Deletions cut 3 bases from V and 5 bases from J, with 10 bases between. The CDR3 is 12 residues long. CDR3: CSVEGARETQYF. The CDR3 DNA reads TGCAGCGTTGAGGGAGCTAGGGAGACCCAGTACTTC.

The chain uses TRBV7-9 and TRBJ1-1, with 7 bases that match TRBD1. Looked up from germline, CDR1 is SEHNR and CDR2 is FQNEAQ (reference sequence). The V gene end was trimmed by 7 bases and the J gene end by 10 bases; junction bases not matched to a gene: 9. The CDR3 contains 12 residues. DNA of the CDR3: TGTGCCAGCACCCCGCGGGAGGGGGCAGCTTTCTTT. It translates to CASTPREGAAFF.

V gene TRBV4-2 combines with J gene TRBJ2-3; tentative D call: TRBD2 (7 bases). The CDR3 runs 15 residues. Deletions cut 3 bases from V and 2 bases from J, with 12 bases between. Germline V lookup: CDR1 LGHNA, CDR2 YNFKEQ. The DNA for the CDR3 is TGTGCCAGCAGCCACCTGCGGGGGCTCACAGATACGCAGTATTTT. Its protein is CASSHLRGLTDTQYF.

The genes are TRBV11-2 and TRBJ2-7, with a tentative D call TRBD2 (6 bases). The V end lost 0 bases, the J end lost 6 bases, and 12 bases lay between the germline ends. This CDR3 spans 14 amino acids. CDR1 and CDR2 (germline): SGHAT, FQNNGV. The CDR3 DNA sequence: TGTGCCAGCAGCTTAGATTTAGGAGGGGCCGAGCAGTACTTC. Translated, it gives CASSLDLGGAEQYF.

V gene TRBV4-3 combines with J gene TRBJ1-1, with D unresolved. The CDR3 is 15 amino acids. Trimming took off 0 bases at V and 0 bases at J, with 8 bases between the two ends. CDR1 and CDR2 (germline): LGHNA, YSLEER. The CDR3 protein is CASSQDRRVNTEAFF. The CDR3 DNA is TGCGCCAGCAGCCAAGACCGACGGGTGAACACTGAAGCTTTCTTT.

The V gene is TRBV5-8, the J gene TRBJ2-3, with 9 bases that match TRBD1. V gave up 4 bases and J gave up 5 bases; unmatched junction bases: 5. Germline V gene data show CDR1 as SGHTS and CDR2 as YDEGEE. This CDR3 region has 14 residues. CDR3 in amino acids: CASSKDRGQDTQYF. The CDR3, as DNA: TGTGCCAGCAGCAAGGACAGGGGTCAAGATACGCAGTATTTT.

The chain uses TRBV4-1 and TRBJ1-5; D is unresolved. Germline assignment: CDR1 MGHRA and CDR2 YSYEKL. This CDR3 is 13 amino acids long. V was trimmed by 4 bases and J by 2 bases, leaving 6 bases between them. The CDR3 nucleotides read TGCGCCAGCAGCCGAGGTGGCAATCAGCCCCAGCATTTT. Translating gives CASSRGGNQPQHF.

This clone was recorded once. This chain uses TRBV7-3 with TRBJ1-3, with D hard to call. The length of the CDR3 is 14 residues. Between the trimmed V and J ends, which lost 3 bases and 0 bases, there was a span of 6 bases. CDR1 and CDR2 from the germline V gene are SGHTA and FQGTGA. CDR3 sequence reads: CASSLEGSGNTIYF. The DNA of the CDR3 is TGTGCCAGCAGCTTGGAGGGCTCTGGAAACACCATATATTTT.

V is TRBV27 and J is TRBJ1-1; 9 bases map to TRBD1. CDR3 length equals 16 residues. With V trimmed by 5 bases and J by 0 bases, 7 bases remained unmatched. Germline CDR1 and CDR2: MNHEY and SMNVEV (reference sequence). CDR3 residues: CASSLYRGRMNTEAFF. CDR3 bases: TGTGCCAGCAGTCTATACAGGGGGCGGATGAACACTGAAGCTTTCTTT.

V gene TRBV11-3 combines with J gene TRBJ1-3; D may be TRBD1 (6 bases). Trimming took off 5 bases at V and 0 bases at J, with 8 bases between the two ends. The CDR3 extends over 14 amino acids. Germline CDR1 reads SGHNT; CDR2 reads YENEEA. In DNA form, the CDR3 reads TGTGCCAGCAGCCAAGGGGGCTCTGGAAACACCATATATTTT. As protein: CASSQGGSGNTIYF.

CDR3 sequence: CASTRGASQETQYF. The DNA for the CDR3 is TGTGCCAGCACCCGGGGGGCGTCGCAAGAGACCCAGTACTTC. The V call is TRBV2, the J call TRBJ2-5, with D tentatively TRBD2 (7 bases). V lost 7 bases, J lost 2 bases, and 14 bases lay in between. This CDR3 has 14 residues. Germline CDR1 SNHLY, CDR2 FYNNEI.

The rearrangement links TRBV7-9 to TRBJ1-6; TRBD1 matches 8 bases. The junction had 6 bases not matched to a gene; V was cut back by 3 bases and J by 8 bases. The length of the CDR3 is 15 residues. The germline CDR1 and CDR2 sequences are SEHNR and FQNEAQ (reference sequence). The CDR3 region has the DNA TGTGCCAGCAGCTTTGCAGGGGGCCGGGATTCACCCCTCCACTTT. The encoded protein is CASSFAGGRDSPLHF.

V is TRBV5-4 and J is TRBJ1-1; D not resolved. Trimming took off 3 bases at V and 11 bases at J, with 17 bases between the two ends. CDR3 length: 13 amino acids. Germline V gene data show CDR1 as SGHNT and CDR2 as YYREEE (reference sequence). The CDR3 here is CASSSTYVGLAFF. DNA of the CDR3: TGTGCCAGCAGCTCCACTTACGTCGGTTTGGCTTTCTTT.

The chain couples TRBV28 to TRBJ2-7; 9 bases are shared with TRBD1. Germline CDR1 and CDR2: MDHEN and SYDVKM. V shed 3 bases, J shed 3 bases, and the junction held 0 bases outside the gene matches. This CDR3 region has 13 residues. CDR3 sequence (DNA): TGTGCCAGCAGTTTGGGACAGGGCTACGAGCAGTACTTC. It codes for CASSLGQGYEQYF.

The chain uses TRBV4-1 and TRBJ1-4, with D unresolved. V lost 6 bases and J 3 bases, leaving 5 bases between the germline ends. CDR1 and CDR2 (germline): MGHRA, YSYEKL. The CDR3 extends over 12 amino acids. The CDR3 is CASRRPNEKLFF. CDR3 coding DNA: TGCGCCAGCAGGCGTCCTAATGAAAAACTGTTTTTT.